The 18 T cell receptor beta chains below all came from one sample that was sequenced in a study of early T cells in non-severe SARS-CoV-2 infection. TCRdb processed the 5' RACE reads anew with MiXCR; each CDR3 protein has one entry. The top ten clones hold about 3.2% of a sample with just under 60,000 distinct CDR3 sequences, roughly 8% of them seen once. The sample was whole blood. The receptors derive from an adult who was a healthcare worker with PCR-confirmed SARS-CoV-2 infection or an uninfected control (not recorded which).

The chain recombines TRBV25-1 with TRBJ1-2, with D uncertain. The germline CDR1 and CDR2 sequences are MGHDK and SYGVNS. CDR3 length: 13 residues. V dropped 8 bases and J dropped 2 bases, with 12 bases sitting between them. The DNA for the CDR3 is TGTGCCAGCCTCAACCCGGGCAACTATGGCTACACCTTC. Translating gives CASLNPGNYGYTF.

The rearrangement uses TRBV20-1 and TRBJ2-7; 8 bases map to TRBD1. After removal of 5 bases from V and 2 bases from J, the junction contained 8 bases not matched to a gene. This CDR3 region has 14 residues. Germline V gene sequence: CDR1 DFQATT, CDR2 SNEGSKA (reference sequence). CDR3 nucleotides: TGCAGTGCTCCCAAGGGACAGGCCCCCTACGAGCAGTACTTC. This gives the protein CSAPKGQAPYEQYF.

This clonotype was detected a few times. The J gene is TRBJ2-1, the V gene TRBV7-8, with 13 bases identical to TRBD2. The CDR3 is made up of 16 amino acids. Losses at the gene ends were 5 bases for V and 12 bases for J; bases not matched to a gene: 13. Germline assignment: CDR1 SGHVS and CDR2 FQNEAQ. Written as DNA, the CDR3 is TGTGCCAGCAGCGTGTTGGGACTAGCGGGACATCAGGGGCAGTTCTTC. As protein: CASSVLGLAGHQGQFF.

This clonotype was counted at least ten times. For the CDR3, the DNA is TGTGCCAGCGCATCCCCAGGGGTCACGAACTATGGCTACACCTTC. This codes for CASASPGVTNYGYTF. The chain uses TRBV28 and TRBJ1-2; TRBD1 is a possible D gene (6 bases). Between the trimmed V and J ends, which lost 8 bases and 2 bases, there was a span of 18 bases. The CDR3 sequence is 15 residues long. Germline values: CDR1 MDHEN, CDR2 SYDVKM.

This clonotype was found many times. The V call is TRBV3-1, the J call TRBJ1-3; D call uncertain. Germline V gene sequence: CDR1 LGHDT, CDR2 YNNKEL (reference sequence). The CDR3 runs to 13 residues. Trimming pared 6 bases from V and 0 bases from J, leaving 6 bases between. Here the CDR3 reads CASSSNSGNTIYF. The CDR3 DNA follows: TGTGCCAGCAGTTCAAACTCTGGAAACACCATATATTTT.

The V and J genes are TRBV7-9 and TRBJ2-7; 9 nucleotides agree with TRBD2. Germline V CDR1 and CDR2: SEHNR, FQNEAQ (reference sequence). The CDR3 is 15 residues long. Trimming cost V 2 bases and J 0 bases; bases outside gene matches: 2. Here the CDR3 reads CASSLTTSGSYEQYF. CDR3 in DNA: TGTGCCAGCAGCTTAACGACTAGCGGCTCCTACGAGCAGTACTTC.

The table lists this clonotype with a few counts. This chain links TRBV20-1 with TRBJ2-3; D remains ambiguous. Looked up from germline, CDR1 is DFQATT and CDR2 is SNEGSKA (reference sequence). With 1 base removed from V and 5 bases from J, the gap between germline ends came to 13 bases. The CDR3 spans 14 residues. Here the CDR3 DNA reads TGCAGTGCTAGAGGCCCGGGTTCGGTAGATACGCAGTATTTT. Protein: CSARGPGSVDTQYF.

The chain uses TRBV7-6 and TRBJ2-1, with TRBD1 as a possible D gene (6 bases). Trimming pared 7 bases from V and 7 bases from J, leaving 20 bases between. The CDR3 is 15 amino acids. CDR1 and CDR2 (germline): SGHVS, FNYEAQ. In DNA, the CDR3 is TGTGCCAGCACCTTCGCCGGGACACCTGTAAATGAGCAGTTCTTC. As protein: CASTFAGTPVNEQFF.

Many counts were recorded for this clonotype. The chain links TRBV9 to TRBJ2-5; 7 bases line up with TRBD1. V trimming: 4 bases; J trimming: 7 bases; junction bases outside the gene matches: 19. This CDR3 spans 17 amino acids. Germline values: CDR1 SGDLS, CDR2 YYNGEE. As DNA, the CDR3 is TGTGCCAGCAGCTCGGACCCTCGAAGGGGGCTCGAGGCGACCCAGTACTTC. Its protein product is CASSSDPRRGLEATQYF.

This chain connects TRBV3-1 to TRBJ2-1; 12 bases align to TRBD2. Trimming cost V 4 bases and J 10 bases; bases outside gene matches: 8. From germline, CDR1 is LGHDT and CDR2 YNNKEL (reference sequence). The CDR3 sequence is 15 residues long. CDR3 coding DNA: TGTGCCAGCAGCCGAAGACTAGCGGGAGCGGAGGAGCAGTTCTTC. Its protein product is CASSRRLAGAEEQFF.

This clonotype was counted between two and nine times. The chain uses TRBV5-1 and TRBJ1-5, with TRBD1 matching 8 bases. J gave up 2 bases and V 2 bases, and 3 bases lay outside the gene matches. This CDR3 contains 15 residues. In germline, CDR1 is SGHRS, CDR2 YFSETQ. This CDR3 is CASSFGTGGNQPQHF. The CDR3 coding sequence is TGCGCCAGCAGCTTTGGGACAGGAGGCAATCAGCCCCAGCATTTT.

This clonotype was found a few times. The chain joins TRBV2 to TRBJ1-4; D gene uncertain. The V and J ends lost 6 bases and 0 bases respectively, with 11 bases between them. The germline V gene encodes CDR1 SNHLY and CDR2 FYNNEI. This CDR3 is built from 15 residues. The CDR3 bases are TGTGCCAGCAGGGATTACAAGGCAACTAATGAAAAACTGTTTTTT. It encodes CASRDYKATNEKLFF.

This clonotype occurred a few times. This chain links TRBV20-1 with TRBJ2-3, with 11 bases lining up with TRBD2. CDR1 and CDR2 (germline): DFQATT, SNEGSKA (reference sequence). Trimming at V came to 3 bases and at J to 7 bases, leaving 6 bases not matched to a gene. The CDR3 contains 14 residues. In DNA, the CDR3 is TGCAGTGCTAGTTTAGCGGGAGGGCCGAATACGCAGTATTTT. It translates to CSASLAGGPNTQYF.

V is TRBV7-9 and J is TRBJ2-1; TRBD1 is a possible D gene (6 bases). The V and J ends lost 8 bases and 0 bases respectively, with 17 bases between them. Germline values: CDR1 SEHNR, CDR2 FQNEAQ (reference sequence). This CDR3 has 16 amino acids. The CDR3 DNA sequence: TGTGCCAGCCCTCTCGGGCAGGGGAGCTCCTACAATGAGCAGTTCTTC. Translating gives CASPLGQGSSYNEQFF.

The table lists this clonotype with many counts. The chain joins TRBV7-8 to TRBJ2-7; 8 bases fit TRBD1. This CDR3 has 15 residues. With V trimmed by 6 bases and J by 0 bases, 7 bases remained unmatched. The germline CDR1 and CDR2 sequences are SGHVS and FQNEAQ. CDR3 region: CASRLTGASSYEQYF. CDR3 bases: TGTGCCAGCAGACTGACAGGGGCCAGCTCCTACGAGCAGTACTTC.

This clonotype showed up many times. The J gene is TRBJ2-1, the V gene TRBV7-9; 8 positions agree with TRBD2. Germline values: CDR1 SEHNR, CDR2 FQNEAQ (reference sequence). CDR3 length: 15 amino acids. After removal of 0 bases from V and 4 bases from J, the junction contained 2 bases not matched to a gene. DNA for the CDR3: TGTGCCAGCAGCTTAGCGAGCGGGGGATACAATGAGCAGTTCTTC. Its protein is CASSLASGGYNEQFF. Based on the CDR3 plus reference TRBV7-9 and TRBJ2-1, the full variable domain is DTGVSQNPRHKITKRGQNVTFRCDPISEHNRLYWYRQTLGQGPEFLTYFQNEAQLEKSRLLSDRFSAERPKGSFSTLEIQRTEQGDSAMYLCASSLASGGYNEQFFGPGTRLTVL.

The count of this clonotype is one. The V gene is TRBV28, the J gene TRBJ2-1, with TRBD1 matching 10 bases. Germline V lookup: CDR1 MDHEN, CDR2 SYDVKM. The length of the CDR3 is 15 residues. V shed 5 bases and J 6 bases; nucleotides not matched to a gene: 7. CDR3: CASSVGTGASNEQFF. CDR3 in DNA: TGTGCCAGCAGTGTCGGGACAGGGGCCTCCAATGAGCAGTTCTTC.

The J gene is TRBJ2-3, the V gene TRBV20-1, with D perhaps matching TRBD1 or TRBD2 (6 bases each). The CDR3 is 15 amino acids. Trimming stripped 0 bases from V and 3 bases from J, with 13 bases between. Per the germline V gene, CDR1 is DFQATT and CDR2 is SNEGSKA (reference sequence). CDR3 sequence: CSARDRRRGTDTQYF. The CDR3 DNA follows: TGCAGTGCTAGAGATCGGCGGAGGGGGACAGATACGCAGTATTTT.